This paragraph reports one T cell receptor beta chain. Its antigen is undetermined. This CDR3 is 16 amino acids long. The germline CDR1 and CDR2 sequences are SNHLY and FYNNEI. The V gene lost 6 bases and the J gene lost 1 base, with 18 bases spanning the gap. The sample belongs to a study of cytomegalovirus exposure and HLA in healthy donors. Overall study context: Falling in the Caucasian-associated ancestry cluster were about 83% of around 370 genotyped donors. The study's findings and limits: It was reported that TCR beta sequences correctly inferred the HLA-A and HLA-B alleles for most subjects. A few CMV-associated chains proved CMV antigen-specific in vitro.

Primers included in the PCR were 60 Vbeta and 13 Jbeta primers. The table came from immunoSEQ multiplex PCR; TCRdb's copy has only in-frame clones and leaves some out. The sample yields about 170,000 clones, 75% to 90% seen once. The source of this sequence is a male donor in good health and CMV-seronegative. V and J are TRBV2 and TRBJ2-5; weak D call: TRBD2 (5 bases). Sequencing was done on a sample of PBMCs. The CDR3 sequence: CASSPGLAPLQETQYF. The CDR3 DNA follows: TGTGCCAGCAGCCCTGGACTGGCTCCCCTCCAAGAGACCCAGTACTTC.